This record covers a single TCR beta chain. Its antigen is currently unknown. This sample was taken from a study of T cell repertoires in cytomegalovirus infection. Study details: Recently described HLA-C-restricted plus well-studied HLA-B-restricted CMV epitopes were used. CMV infection plus the matching HLA type was flagged by public TCR beta signatures.

General observations from the study: Within the response measured ex vivo, HLA-C-restricted CMV-specific TCR beta clonotypes were dominant.

The CDR3 spans 15 residues. V lost 3 bases to trimming and J lost 6 bases, with 15 bases between them. Germline assignment: CDR1 LNHDA and CDR2 SQIVND (reference sequence). TCRdb re-analysed the reads in MiXCR, keeping a single row per CDR3 protein. This sample has hundreds of thousands of distinct CDR3 sequences; roughly 30% occur once, and the top ten carry 15% to 20%. Sequencing used cultured PBMCs, obtained from culture after CMV antigen stimulation. The source is a human donor in good health (CMV status not recorded). Some clones in this sample may be carry-over from other donors' samples. The V call is TRBV19, the J call TRBJ1-5; no clear D. CDR3 sequence reads: CASSIQGSEGQPQHF. The CDR3 nucleotides read TGTGCCAGTAGTATCCAAGGGAGTGAGGGTCAGCCCCAGCATTTT. Supplemented by reference TRBV19 and TRBJ1-5, the full variable domain reads DGGITQSPKYLFRKEGQNVTLSCEQNLNHDAMYWYRQDPGQGLRLIYYSQIVNDFQKGDIAEGYSVSREKKESFPLTVTSAQKNPTAFYLCASSIQGSEGQPQHFGDGTRLSIL.